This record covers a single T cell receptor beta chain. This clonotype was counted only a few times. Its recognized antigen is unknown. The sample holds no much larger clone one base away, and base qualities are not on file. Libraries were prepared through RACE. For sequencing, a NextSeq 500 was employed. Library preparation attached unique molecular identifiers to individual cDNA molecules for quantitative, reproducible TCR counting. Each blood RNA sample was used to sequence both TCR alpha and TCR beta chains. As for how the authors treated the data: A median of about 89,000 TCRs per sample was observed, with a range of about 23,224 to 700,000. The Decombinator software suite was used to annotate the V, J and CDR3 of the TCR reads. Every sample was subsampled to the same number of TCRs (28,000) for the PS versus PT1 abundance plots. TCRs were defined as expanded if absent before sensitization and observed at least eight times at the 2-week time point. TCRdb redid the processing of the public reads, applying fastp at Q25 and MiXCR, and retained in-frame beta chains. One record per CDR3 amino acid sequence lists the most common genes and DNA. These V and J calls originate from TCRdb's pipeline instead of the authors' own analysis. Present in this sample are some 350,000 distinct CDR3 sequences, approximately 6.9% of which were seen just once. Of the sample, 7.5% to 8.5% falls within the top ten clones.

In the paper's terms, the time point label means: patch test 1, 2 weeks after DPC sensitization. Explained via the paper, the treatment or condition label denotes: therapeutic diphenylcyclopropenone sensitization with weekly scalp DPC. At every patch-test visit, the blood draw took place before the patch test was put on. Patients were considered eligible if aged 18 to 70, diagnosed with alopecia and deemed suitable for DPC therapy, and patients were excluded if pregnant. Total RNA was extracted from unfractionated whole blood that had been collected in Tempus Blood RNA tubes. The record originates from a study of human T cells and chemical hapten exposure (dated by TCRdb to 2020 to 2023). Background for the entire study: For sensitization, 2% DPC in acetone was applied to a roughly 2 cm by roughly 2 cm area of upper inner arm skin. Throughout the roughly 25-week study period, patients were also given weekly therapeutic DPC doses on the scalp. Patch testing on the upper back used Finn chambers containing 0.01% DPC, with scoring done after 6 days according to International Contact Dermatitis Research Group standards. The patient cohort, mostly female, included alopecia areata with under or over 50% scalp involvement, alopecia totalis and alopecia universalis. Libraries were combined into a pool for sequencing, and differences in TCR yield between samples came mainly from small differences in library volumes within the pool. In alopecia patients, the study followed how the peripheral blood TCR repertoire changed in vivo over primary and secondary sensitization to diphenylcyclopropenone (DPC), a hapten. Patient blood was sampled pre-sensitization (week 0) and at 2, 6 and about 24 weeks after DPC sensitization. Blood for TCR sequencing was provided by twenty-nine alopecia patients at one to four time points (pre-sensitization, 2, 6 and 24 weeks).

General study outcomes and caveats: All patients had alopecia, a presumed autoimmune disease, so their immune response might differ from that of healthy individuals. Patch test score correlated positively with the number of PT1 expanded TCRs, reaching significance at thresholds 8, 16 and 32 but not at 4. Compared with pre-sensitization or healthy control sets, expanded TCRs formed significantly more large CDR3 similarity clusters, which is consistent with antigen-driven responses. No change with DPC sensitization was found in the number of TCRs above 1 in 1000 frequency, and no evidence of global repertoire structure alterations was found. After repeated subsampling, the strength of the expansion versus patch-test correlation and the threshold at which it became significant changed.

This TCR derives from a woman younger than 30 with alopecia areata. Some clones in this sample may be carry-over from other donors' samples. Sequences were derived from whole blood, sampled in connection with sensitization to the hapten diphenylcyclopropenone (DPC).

Here the CDR3 is given as CASSFRQGTGANVLTF. The DNA reads as follows: TGTGCCAGCAGTTTCCGTCAGGGAACTGGGGCCAACGTCCTGACTTTC. The chain links TRBV27 with TRBJ2-6; the D region possibly corresponds to TRBD1 (5 bases align). V and J are truncated by 3 bases and 2 bases respectively, leaving an intervening sequence of 11 bases. From the germline V gene (reference sequence), CDR1 is MNHEY and CDR2 is SMNVEV. Reading from cysteine to phenylalanine, the CDR3 counts 16 amino acids. Only CDR3 DNA is held: 48 bases, read in frame from base 1.